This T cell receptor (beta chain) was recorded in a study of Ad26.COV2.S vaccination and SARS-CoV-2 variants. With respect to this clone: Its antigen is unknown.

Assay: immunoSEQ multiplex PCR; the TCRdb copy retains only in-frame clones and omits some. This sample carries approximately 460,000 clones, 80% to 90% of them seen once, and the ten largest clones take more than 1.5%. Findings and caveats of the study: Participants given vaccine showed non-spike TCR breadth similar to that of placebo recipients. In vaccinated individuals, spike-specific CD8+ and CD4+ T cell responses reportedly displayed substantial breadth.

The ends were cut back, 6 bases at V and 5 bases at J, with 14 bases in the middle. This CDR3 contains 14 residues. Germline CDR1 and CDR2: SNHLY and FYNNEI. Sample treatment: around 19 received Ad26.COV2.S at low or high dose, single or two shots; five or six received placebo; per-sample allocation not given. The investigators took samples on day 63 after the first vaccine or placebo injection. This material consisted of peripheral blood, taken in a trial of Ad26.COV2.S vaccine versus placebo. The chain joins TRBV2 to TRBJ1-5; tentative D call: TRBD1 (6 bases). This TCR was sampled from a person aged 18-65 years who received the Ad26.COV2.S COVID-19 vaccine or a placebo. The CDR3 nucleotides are TGTGCCAGCAGGGCCGGGACATTGGATCAGCCCCAGCATTTT. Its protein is CASRAGTLDQPQHF. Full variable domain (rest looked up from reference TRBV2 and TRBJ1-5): EPEVTQTPSHQVTQMGQEVILRCVPISNHLYFYWYRQILGQKVEFLVSFYNNEISEKSEIFDDQFSVERPDGSNFTLKIRSTKLEDSAMYFCASRAGTLDQPQHFGDGTRLSIL.